These T cell receptor beta chains were read from a single sample in a study of T cells in Graves' hyperthyroidism and ophthalmopathy. TCRdb re-called the multiplex PCR reads with MiXCR, one entry per CDR3 protein. The sample has about 270,000 distinct CDR3 sequences; about 20% are singletons. Sequencing was carried out using blood. Receptors were obtained from a man aged 30 to 45 with Graves' ophthalmopathy. Each CDR3 is given without its conserved first and last residue. A D gene is named only where the DNA matches it firmly.

TRBJ2-5	NA	TRBV20-1	SATGHKPQETQY
TRBJ2-7	NA	TRBV28	ASSYASTGLYEQY
TRBJ2-1	NA	TRBV19	ASMTGRASSNEQF
TRBJ2-7	NA	TRBV5-1	ASSPGELFLEQY
TRBJ2-1	TRBD1	TRBV3-1	ASSRALNWTGGSLSDYNEQF
TRBJ2-3	NA	TRBV4-1	ASSRSSRHDTDTQY
TRBJ1-1	TRBD1	TRBV19	ASSTGTGGGVVTEAF
TRBJ2-3	TRBD1	TRBV24-1	ATATTGGSTDTQY
TRBJ2-7	NA	TRBV20-1	SARDPSGTVSYEQY
TRBJ1-4	NA	TRBV7-9	ASKTPTGEKLF
TRBJ2-1	TRBD1	TRBV30	ASGQGAYNEQF
TRBJ1-1	NA	TRBV6-1	ASSYELNTEAF
TRBJ2-3	TRBD1	TRBV19	ATEGATDTQY
TRBJ2-1	TRBD2	TRBV19	ASTTSGSVTYNEQF
TRBJ1-1	NA	TRBV3-1	ASSQVSRYTEAF
TRBJ2-3	NA	TRBV2	ASTQLPSFGHTQY
TRBJ2-1	TRBD2	TRBV7-3	ASSSPTSTSSSSYNEQF
TRBJ1-2	NA	TRBV5-1	ASSGLTGSLGYT
TRBJ2-7	TRBD1	TRBV2	ASRAWDSVAYEQY
TRBJ2-2	TRBD2	TRBV11-2	ASSFRTSEWGGELF
TRBJ2-3	NA	TRBV24-1	ATSAATRTDTQY
TRBJ2-7	NA	TRBV6-9	ASSYSGKFEQY
TRBJ2-7	TRBD2	TRBV20-1	SASRLAGSSYEQY
TRBJ2-3	NA	TRBV20-1	SAITDTQY
TRBJ2-3	NA	TRBV11-2	ASSLAPSRGGDTQY
TRBJ2-5	TRBD1	TRBV2	ASSRQGWEETQY
TRBJ2-3	TRBD2	TRBV10-2	ASGSGLAGTWGTDTQY
TRBJ2-1	TRBD2	TRBV28	ASSSQSSGLNEQF
TRBJ2-5	TRBD2	TRBV28	ASSLGEGLETQY
TRBJ1-2	TRBD1	TRBV11-2	ASSTYRGQGDGYT
TRBJ2-3	NA	TRBV7-8	ASSLQAGGMRADTQY
TRBJ2-1	NA	TRBV5-6	ASSLPRGVIGYNEQF
TRBJ2-7	NA	TRBV20-1	SASLAASGFSYEQY
TRBJ2-5	TRBD1	TRBV5-1	ASSVQGAQETQY
TRBJ1-5	NA	TRBV4-1	ASSLIAGGPIGNNQPQH
TRBJ1-6	TRBD1	TRBV20-1	SARDRGSPLH
TRBJ2-7	TRBD2	TRBV5-1	ASSSGLAGTTYEQY
TRBJ1-1	TRBD1	TRBV18	ASSPGQTQAF
TRBJ2-1	TRBD1	TRBV20-1	SAQPGQRAYNEQF
TRBJ2-7	NA	TRBV14	ASSQEDARPYEQY